Sequencing of this T cell receptor beta chain was carried out in a study of molecular identifiers for immune sequencing clone quantification. This clonotype was seen repeatedly, ten times or more. Germline assignment: CDR1 MNHEY and CDR2 SMNVEV (reference sequence). The V end was cut by 7 bases, the J end by 5 bases, with 11 bases between. The CDR3 is 12 residues long. MiXCR, applied by TCRdb to the PCR reads, yields one record per CDR3 protein. The data hold roughly 86,000 distinct CDR3 sequences, with around 17% observed a single time. Sample: naive CD8+ T cells from blood, with Jurkat cell RNA spiked in. Sample subset: FACS-sorted CD8+CD4-CCR7+CD45RA+ naive T cells. This clonotype was sampled from a human donor in good health. Some libraries in this study had Jurkat cell RNA spiked in. This chain uses TRBV27 with TRBJ1-1; D uncertain. CDR3 sequence (DNA): TGTGCCAGCACCACAATGGGAACTGAAGCTTTCTTT. Translating gives CASTTMGTEAFF.